A selection of T cell receptor beta chains follows, all from one sample in a study of persistence of HIV-infected CD4 T cells. No antigen has been assigned to these receptors. Assay: immunoSEQ multiplex PCR; the TCRdb copy retains only in-frame clones and omits some. Among just under 65,000 clones, roughly 75% were seen once, and the ten largest hold under 2%. Sequenced material: CD4+ T cells sorted from PBMCs after approximately 20-hour stimulation, taken from a patient who received antiretroviral therapy. These receptors originate from an adult man with HIV who was CMV-seropositive. Both conserved end residues are part of each CDR3. The D gene is left open where the match is weak. For some rows the clone size is stated as once, few or many, or as a class when expanded; others skip it.

V gene	clone size	J gene	D gene	CDR3 DNA	CDR3 protein
TRBV7-9	-	TRBJ2-3	TRBD2	TGTGCCAGCAGTTCCCCGGGACTAGCGGGGGGGAGCACAGATACGCAGTATTTT	CASSSPGLAGGSTDTQYF
TRBV18	-	TRBJ1-4	-	TGTGCCAGCTCACTCCGACAGGAGATTGGTGAAAAACTGTTTTTT	CASSLRQEIGEKLFF
TRBV28	few	TRBJ1-1	-	TGTGCCAGCAGTCCGAGTGGGATTAGGGAAGCTTTCTTT	CASSPSGIREAFF
TRBV12-5	-	TRBJ1-1	-	TGTGCTAGTGGTTTGCCAGGTGTTGAAGCTTTCTTT	CASGLPGVEAFF
TRBV19	once	TRBJ2-2	TRBD2	TGTGCCAGTAGTCCGATAAGACTAGCGGGGGGGAACACCGGGGAGCTGTTTTTT	CASSPIRLAGGNTGELFF
TRBV6-1	-	TRBJ1-4	-	TGTGCCAGCAGTGAAGAGTTATCTAATGAAAAACTGTTTTTT	CASSEELSNEKLFF
TRBV9	-	TRBJ2-1	TRBD1	TGTGCCAGCAGCCCCCCTGGGGGACAGGGGGGATTCAATGAGCAGTTCTTC	CASSPPGGQGGFNEQFF
TRBV5-1	-	TRBJ2-2	-	TGCGCCAGCAGCTTGGAGTTCGTGGGACGGCAAAGCACCGGGGAGCTGTTTTTT	CASSLEFVGRQSTGELFF
TRBV7-2	-	TRBJ2-3	TRBD2	TGTGCCAGCAGCTTAAGCGGGGGGGCAGATACGCAGTATTTT	CASSLSGGADTQYF
TRBV5-1	-	TRBJ1-2	TRBD1	TGCGCCAGCAGCTTGGGACAGGGCAGGGACTATGGCTACACCTTC	CASSLGQGRDYGYTF
TRBV9	-	TRBJ2-2	TRBD2	TGTGCCAGCGGAAGAACTAGCGGGGTTTCAGGGGAGCTGTTTTTT	CASGRTSGVSGELFF
TRBV6-5	-	TRBJ1-3	-	TGTGCCAGCTGGACAGTTTCTGGAAACACCATATATTTT	CASWTVSGNTIYF
TRBV18	-	TRBJ2-7	-	TGTGCCAGCTCACCACCGGCGGCGGGGGCGGGAGAGCAGTACTTC	CASSPPAAGAGEQYF
TRBV19	many	TRBJ1-6	TRBD1	TGTGCCAGTAGGGAGGACAGGAGGAATTCACCCCTCCACTTT	CASREDRRNSPLHF
TRBV10-2	once	TRBJ2-3	-	TGCGCCAGCAGTGCAACGGGGGGCACAGATACGCAGTATTTT	CASSATGGTDTQYF
TRBV5-4	-	TRBJ1-2	-	TGTGCCAGCAGCCCTGCCTCTTGGACCCTTAACTATGGCTACACCTTC	CASSPASWTLNYGYTF
TRBV6-6	-	TRBJ1-1	-	TGTGCCAGCACCGGGGGATCCAAGAACACTGAAGCTTTCTTT	CASTGGSKNTEAFF
TRBV6-1	-	TRBJ1-4	-	TGTGCCAGCAGTGAAGAGGAGCGGGATATAACTAATGAAAAACTGTTTTTT	CASSEEERDITNEKLFF
TRBV7-2	-	TRBJ2-4	TRBD2	TGTGCCAGCAGCTTAACGGGGGGAGCCAAAAACATTCAGTACTTC	CASSLTGGAKNIQYF
TRBV28	-	TRBJ1-5	-	TGTGCCAGCAGTTTTTTTAGCAATCAGCCCCAGCATTTT	CASSFFSNQPQHF
TRBV19	-	TRBJ2-2	-	TGTGCCAGTAGTGTCGATAAGGCCGGGGAGCTGTTTTTT	CASSVDKAGELFF
TRBV3-1/TRBV3-2	-	TRBJ1-2	-	TGTGCCAGCAGCCCCTCCGCAGCCCTTTCTTATTATGGCTACACCTTC	CASSPSAALSYYGYTF
TRBV6-5	-	TRBJ2-7	-	TGTGCCAGCGTAAGGAGCTCCTACGAGCAGTACTTC	CASVRSSYEQYF
TRBV19	few	TRBJ1-1	-	TGTGCCAGTAGTACGTGGGCAGGGTCTTCGAACACTGAAGCTTTCTTT	CASSTWAGSSNTEAFF
TRBV5-5	-	TRBJ1-4	-	TGTGCCAGCACCCACTGGGAGGCGTTTAATGAAAAACTGTTTTTT	CASTHWEAFNEKLFF
TRBV7-9	-	TRBJ2-7	-	TGTGCCAGCAGCTTATCATCAGGGGTACCCTACGAGCAGTACTTC	CASSLSSGVPYEQYF
TRBV19	once	TRBJ1-5	-	TGTGCCAGTAGTGCCAGATGGGGGAACAATCAGCCCCAGCATTTT	CASSARWGNNQPQHF
TRBV4-1	-	TRBJ2-6	-	TGCGCCAGCAGCCACGGCGACATAGGGTTTGGGGCCAACGTCCTGACTTTC	CASSHGDIGFGANVLTF
TRBV2	-	TRBJ2-7	TRBD2	TGTGCCAGCAGTGAAAGCGGGGGGGCAGAGCAGTACTTC	CASSESGGAEQYF
TRBV6-1	-	TRBJ1-2	-	TGTGCCAGCAGTGAACTCGGGGGCGGCTATGGCTACACCTTC	CASSELGGGYGYTF
TRBV29-1	-	TRBJ1-2	TRBD1	TGCAGCGTTGTCACGGGACAGGGGACCGGCTACACCTTC	CSVVTGQGTGYTF
TRBV5-6	-	TRBJ1-1	-	TGTGCCAGCAGCCAAGTAACATTCACTGAAGCTTTCTTT	CASSQVTFTEAFF
TRBV11-2	-	TRBJ1-2	-	TGTGCCAGCAGCTTATACCAGGACTATGGCTACACCTTC	CASSLYQDYGYTF
TRBV7-9	-	TRBJ1-1	TRBD1	TGTGCCAGCAGCCCCAGGGGACAGACGGACACTGAAGCTTTCTTT	CASSPRGQTDTEAFF
TRBV7-9	-	TRBJ2-1	-	TGTGCCAGCAGCCCCCGGCCGGGCAGGGGGGTCTTGTTCTTC	CASSPRPGRGVLFF
TRBV7-9	few	TRBJ2-7	-	TGTGCCAGCAGCCAAACTAAGCGGGCGACCTCCTACGAGCAGTACTTC	CASSQTKRATSYEQYF
TRBV24-1	-	TRBJ2-5	TRBD1	TGTGCCACCAGTGACCCAACGCCGGGACAGGGGGAGACCCAGTACTTC	CATSDPTPGQGETQYF
TRBV11-3	-	TRBJ2-1	-	TGTGCCAGCAGCCAGGTGAGGGGCAACAATGAGCAGTTCTTC	CASSQVRGNNEQFF
TRBV12-5	-	TRBJ2-2	-	TGTGCTAGTGGTTTGGGGAATAGCGGTACCGGGGAGCTGTTTTTT	CASGLGNSGTGELFF
TRBV10-2	-	TRBJ2-1	TRBD2	TGCGCCAGCAGTGAGTCGATAGCTAGCGGGGGGCCGGGGTTCTTC	CASSESIASGGPGFF
TRBV18	few	TRBJ1-3	-	TGTGCCAGCTCACCTCCAGAATCCAGGGGTCGTGGAAACACCATATATTTT	CASSPPESRGRGNTIYF
TRBV7-2	-	TRBJ2-2	TRBD1	TGTGCCAGCAGCTTAGGGGGACAGACGAACACCGGGGAGCTGTTTTTT	CASSLGGQTNTGELFF
TRBV28	-	TRBJ1-2	-	TGTGCCAGCAGTTTGGCAGGCCCCTCCTTTCATGGCTACACCTTC	CASSLAGPSFHGYTF
TRBV18	few	TRBJ1-5	-	TGTGCCAGCTCACCAGAGGGGGTTAGGGATCAGCCCCAGCATTTT	CASSPEGVRDQPQHF
TRBV4-2	-	TRBJ2-7	-	TGTGCCAGCAGCCCACTAGGACACGAGCAGTACTTC	CASSPLGHEQYF
TRBV15	medium-sized	TRBJ1-2	-	TGTGCCACCAGCAGAGCCGGGCTCTATGGCTACACCTTC	CATSRAGLYGYTF
TRBV5-5	-	TRBJ1-2	-	TGTGCCAGCAGCCCTCCTGGTAACTATGGCTACACCTTC	CASSPPGNYGYTF
TRBV28	-	TRBJ2-4	TRBD2	TGTGCCAGCAGTTCGGGGACTAGCGGGGGCACCAAAAACATTCAGTACTTC	CASSSGTSGGTKNIQYF
TRBV18	-	TRBJ2-3	-	TGTGCCAGCTCACCACCAGGGTCAGATACGCAGTATTTT	CASSPPGSDTQYF
TRBV28	-	TRBJ1-2	-	TGTGCCAGCCGACCAGGTGGGCGAGACGGCTACACCTTC	CASRPGGRDGYTF
TRBV2	-	TRBJ1-1	-	TGTGCCAGCAGTGGGCAGGGAGACGGGAGGGAAGCTTTCTTT	CASSGQGDGREAFF
TRBV12-3/TRBV12-4	-	TRBJ1-3	-	TGTGCCAGTTATGGGGGCTATGGAAACACCATATATTTT	CASYGGYGNTIYF
TRBV3-1/TRBV3-2	-	TRBJ1-6	TRBD1	TGTGCCAGCAGCCATGGACCATCAGGGGGGTCACCCCTCCACTTT	CASSHGPSGGSPLHF
TRBV10-3	few	TRBJ2-7	-	TGTGCCATCAGTGATACCGACAGGTCCGGGTCCTACGAGCAGTACTTC	CAISDTDRSGSYEQYF
TRBV5-1	once	TRBJ2-2	-	TGCGCCAGCAGCAGGGAAGTGAACACCGGGGAGCTGTTTTTT	CASSREVNTGELFF
TRBV2	-	TRBJ2-3	-	TGTGCCAGCAGTGGGTTTTTAGCCTTGAGGGATACGCAGTATTTT	CASSGFLALRDTQYF